This TCR beta chain originates from a study of cytomegalovirus exposure and HLA in healthy donors. Healthy bone marrow donors made up the donors. Amplification used 60 Vbeta primers and 13 Jbeta primers. Assay used: immunoSEQ multiplex PCR; TCRdb lists only in-frame clones, some missing. The sample yields 90,000 to 120,000 clones, roughly 85% seen once. The CDR3 loop spans 14 amino acids. Germline V gene sequence: CDR1 GTSNPN, CDR2 SVGIG (reference sequence). The J segment lost 2 bases and the V segment lost 7 bases, leaving 7 bases of the junction unmatched. Turning to this clone: Its antigen remains unknown.

Study-level findings and limits: It was confirmed in vitro that a few of the CMV-associated chains were specific for CMV antigens. Presence/absence analyses assumed roughly uniform sequencing depth across donors. Reports indicate that TCR beta sequences accurately predicted the HLA-A and HLA-B alleles of most subjects.

This chain joins TRBV30 and TRBJ2-2; 7 nucleotides line up with TRBD1. Sequencing input: PBMCs. This sequence was found in a woman aged 40 to 50 in good health and CMV-seronegative. This CDR3 reads CASTGQRNTGELFF. The CDR3 nucleotides read TGTGCCTCAACGGGACAGCGTAACACCGGGGAGCTGTTTTTT.